This T cell receptor (beta chain) was sequenced for a study of OX40 agonist ivuxolimab in advanced cancers. Regarding the study in general: Ivuxolimab was an agonistic, fully human IgG2 monoclonal antibody directed against OX40 (CD134), a costimulatory receptor. In the dose-escalation cohort, roughly four fifths of patients were male, and the mean age was approximately 60 years, with a range of about 23 to 85. Partial responses were achieved by three dose-escalation patients, of whom one had hepatocellular carcinoma and two had cutaneous melanoma. Of the approximately 53 patients in dose escalation, around 20 had hepatocellular carcinoma, some 15 had melanoma, 9 had renal cell carcinoma and 9 had head and neck cancer. Intravenous ivuxolimab was administered to patients every 2 weeks at six dose levels: 0.01, 0.1, 0.3, 1.5, 3 and 10 mg/kg. The paper describes the monotherapy dose-escalation part (N of about 57 patients) of the phase I trial of ivuxolimab. Prior anti-PD-1, anti-PD-L1 or anti-CTLA-4 therapy was permitted, and roughly two fifths of dose-escalation patients had received checkpoint inhibitors. The point of sequencing TCRbeta in the periphery was to test whether ivuxolimab changed TCR sequence diversity and drove clonal T-cell expansion.

The trial excluded patients who had a history of autoimmune disease or were on systemic immunosuppression. Peripheral blood for TCR sequencing was collected from all dose cohorts at baseline, on cycle 4 day 1, and on cycle 7 day 1. The samples were taken from a phase I, first-in-human, multicenter, open-label dose-escalation trial of ivuxolimab. The trial enrolled adults with locally advanced or metastatic head and neck squamous cell, hepatocellular, melanoma or renal cell carcinoma. Before TCR sequencing, CD4+ and CD8+ T cells were separately sorted from peripheral blood. The germline V gene (reference sequence) sets CDR1 to GTSNPN and CDR2 to SVGIG. The CDR3 holds 12 amino acids from the cysteine to the phenylalanine. Just the 36-base CDR3 DNA is kept, in frame starting at base 1. The trim is 5 bases for V and 11 bases for J, with a gap of 13 bases between the germline ends. Beyond this particular receptor, the publication reports: At doses from 0.1 to 3.0 mg/kg, clonal expansion was seen in both CD4+ and CD8+ blood T cells between baseline and week 6. On average, CD8+ T cells showed more expanded clones than CD4+ T cells after ivuxolimab. In partial responders in the 0.1-3.0 mg/kg groups, normalized peripheral clonal expansion was found to be among the lowest, especially among CD8+ T cells. The antigen specificity of the peripheral T cells that underwent clonal expansion was not determined. Low levels of normalized T-cell clonal expansion were also seen in some patients who did not respond.

Notes on this clone: Its antigen is currently not known. Per-base quality was not reported, and no clone a single base away is much larger than it.

For sequencing of the TCRbeta CDR3 region, genomic DNA was extracted from the sorted cells. The immunoSEQ Assay was used for sequencing of TCRbeta CDR3 regions. TCRdb took over this immuneACCESS table, retaining in-frame rearrangements with V and J assigned. Such tables are incomplete; in checked studies, under half of the missing clones stem from an unresolved V gene, and the remainder is unexplained. Within this sample are tens of thousands of clones, with about 90% of them counted one time only. The ten largest clonotypes hold 2% to 2.5% of the sample. This specimen was CD4+ or CD8+ T cells sorted from blood, taken in a trial of the OX40 agonist ivuxolimab. The clonotype was recovered from an adult with an advanced solid tumor such as melanoma, head and neck, liver or kidney cancer. The receptor chain draws on TRBV30 and TRBJ1-6, with TRBD1 as a weak D call on 6 bases. The CDR3 sequence is CAWRRGAAPLHF. DNA sequence: TGTGCCTGGCGAAGGGGGGCAGCACCCCTCCACTTT.